This T cell receptor (beta chain) originates from a study of T cell responses to AZD1222 COVID-19 vaccine. The repertoire was sequenced with immunoSEQ multiplex PCR; TCRdb's copy has only in-frame clones and lacks some. The sample yields over 100,000 clones, 90% seen once. The CDR3 is 12 amino acids. The germline V gene encodes CDR1 MNHNY and CDR2 SVGAGI (reference sequence). Trimming took 5 bases from V and 7 from J, leaving 8 bases between them. This TCR was sampled from an adult in good health. The material was peripheral blood, obtained on day 0 of AZD1222 vaccination. The V and J genes are TRBV6-6 and TRBJ2-2; D unresolved. The CDR3 DNA reads as TGTGCCAGCAGTCCCCCGGACGGGGAGCTGTTTTTT. Its protein is CASSPPDGELFF.